Listed here is a single T cell receptor (beta chain). Going by frequency, this clonotype is medium-sized (0.01 to 0.1%); no count is logged. Its antigen remains undetermined. These data originate in a study of GPR56 and killer-like receptors on CD4 memory cells (dated 2019 in TCRdb). Context from the whole study: It was proposed in the study that human CD4+ memory T-cell differentiation and cytokine production potential are marked by progressive acquisition of KLRB1, KLRG1, GPR56 and then KLRF1. The study described its healthy blood donors as age-matched to the liver disease patients, who had a median age of around 71 years. Beyond this particular receptor, the publication reports: Rather than covering full repertoires, the diversity and similarity analyses were limited to the 100 most expanded clones in each population. Clonal frequency was low in the marker-negative population and increased progressively along the proposed pathway, with TCRbeta diversity decreasing accordingly. TCR repertoires overlapped especially between the late populations 4 and 5, and partly population 3. Clones dominating late populations 4 and 5 were also found in early populations 1 and 2, which the authors took as evidence for linear differentiation.

CDR1 and CDR2, per the germline V gene, are SGHTA and FQGNSA. Inclusive of the bounding cysteine and phenylalanine, the CDR3 is 17 residues long. The protein alone is recorded here. Five KLR/GPR56-defined CD4+ populations were enriched by fluorescence-activated cell sorting before TCRbeta sequencing. To test a linear memory differentiation pathway, the researchers sequenced TCRbeta repertoires from five CD4+ T-cell subsets that were defined by expression of KLRB1, KLRG1, GPR56 and KLRF1. TCR-sequenced cells came from peripheral blood of healthy control individuals, reported as five donors in the TCRbeta analysis figure. The researchers collected heparinized peripheral blood and processed every sample within one hour of retrieval. To isolate peripheral blood mononuclear cells, blood was diluted 1:2 in PBS and put through Biocoll density gradient centrifugation at room temperature. Before flow sorting, CD4+ T cells were enriched from freshly isolated PBMCs by magnetic sorting with anti-CD4 MicroBeads. A BD FACSAria II was used to sort CD4+ T cells enriched from PBMCs of healthy donors according to marker expression. Surface staining used anti-KLRB1 clone 191B8, anti-KLRF1 clone 4A4.D10 and anti-KLRG1 clone REA261 antibodies from Miltenyi Biotec.

Sequencer: Illumina HiSeq 2500. To build sequencing libraries, a previously published PCR protocol was used to amplify the recombined TCRbeta locus. The paper's processing steps were these. Reads whose average quality score was below 30 were removed, and the reads that remained were processed with IMSEQ. Each clonotype was defined by Vbeta gene, Jbeta gene and CDR3 amino acid sequence. To quantify how much the repertoires of different populations overlapped, the Morisita-Horn index was computed on the top 100 expanded clones. Renyi diversity profiles calculated on the top 100 expanded clones were used to assess clonal diversity. Reprocessed by TCRdb, the reads give a single entry per CDR3 protein sequence, without DNA. The authors' filters were not applied to this entry. The sample table on file contains around 2,400 distinct CDR3 sequences. Of the sample, about 4.1% falls within the top ten clones.

The clonotype comes from a human donor in good health. The sequence joins TRBV7-2 to TRBJ1-3; there is no DNA to check the TCRdb D call of TRBD1. The sequenced material came from memory CD4+ T cells from blood. The encoded CDR3 is CASSVASGTSSGNTIYF. With all but the CDR3 taken from the reference TRBV7-2 and TRBJ1-3 genes, the full variable domain is: GAGVSQSPSNKVTEKGKDVELRCDPISGHTALYWYRQSLGQGLEFLIYFQGNSAPDKSGLPSDRFSAERTGGSVSTLTIQRTQQEDSAVYLCASSVASGTSSGNTIYFGEGSWLTVV.